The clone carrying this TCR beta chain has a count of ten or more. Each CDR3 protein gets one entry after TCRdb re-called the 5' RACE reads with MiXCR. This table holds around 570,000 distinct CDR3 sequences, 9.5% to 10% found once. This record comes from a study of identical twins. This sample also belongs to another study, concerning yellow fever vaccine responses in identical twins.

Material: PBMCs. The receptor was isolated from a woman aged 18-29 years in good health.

CDR3 sequence reads: CASSYWGQGLHNEQFF. DNA for the CDR3: TGTGCCAGCAGTTACTGGGGACAGGGTCTGCACAATGAGCAGTTCTTC. The chain joins TRBV6-5 to TRBJ2-1; 9 nucleotides line up with TRBD1. Germline lookup yields CDR1 MNHEY and CDR2 SVGAGI. The length of the CDR3 is 16 residues. With V trimmed by 1 base and J by 5 bases, 6 bases remained unmatched.